This T cell receptor (beta chain) was documented in a study of human T cells and chemical hapten exposure. The CDR3 spans 14 residues. Trimming removed 2 bases from V and 4 bases from J; junction bases left unmatched: 4. From germline, CDR1 is MNHNS and CDR2 SASEGT. MiXCR was run by TCRdb on the 5' RACE reads, yielding one entry per CDR3 protein. The table includes about 140,000 distinct CDR3 sequences, 3.5% to 5% detected once. This clonotype was counted many times. Unfractionated whole blood yielded total RNA. The receptor was derived from a female donor in good health. This chain uses TRBV6-1 with TRBJ2-5; 7 bases are shared with TRBD1. The chain's CDR3 is CASSETAGGETQYF. DNA of the CDR3: TGTGCCAGCAGTGAAACGGCAGGGGGAGAGACCCAGTACTTC.